These T cell receptor beta chains were read from a single sample in a study of T cells in Graves' hyperthyroidism and ophthalmopathy. TCRdb reprocessed the multiplex PCR reads via MiXCR and lists one record per CDR3 protein. The sample has 470,000 or so distinct CDR3 sequences, under 25% seen once. The sample consisted of blood. The receptors shown here come from a man aged 18 to 30 with Graves' hyperthyroidism. Both conserved end residues are part of each CDR3. A D gene is named only where the DNA matches it firmly. Size is stated for part of the rows, as once, few or many counts, or as a class when the clone is expanded.

CDR3 DNA,CDR3 protein,V gene,clone size,J gene,D gene
TGTGCCAGCAGACAAGACGGTTACACTGAAGCTTTCTTT,CASRQDGYTEAFF,TRBV6-1,.,TRBJ1-1,.
TGTGCCAGCAGTGAGGCCAACCGGAGGGAGACCCAGTACTTC,CASSEANRRETQYF,TRBV25-1,many,TRBJ2-5,.
TGTGCCAGCAGCTCGACCCAGCCAGGGGGAATCTATGGCTACACCTTC,CASSSTQPGGIYGYTF,TRBV11-1,.,TRBJ1-2,TRBD1
TGCAGTGCTAGAGATTGGACAGATAGCAATCAGCCCCAGCATTTT,CSARDWTDSNQPQHF,TRBV20-1,many,TRBJ1-5,.
TGTGCCAGCAGCCAACCCGGACAGGGGGCTGACGCTTTCTTT,CASSQPGQGADAFF,TRBV6-1,many,TRBJ1-1,TRBD1
TGTGCCAGCAGACGGCAGCCCTATGGCTACACCTTC,CASRRQPYGYTF,TRBV28,many,TRBJ1-2,.
TGTGCCAGCAGTGCCAAAGGGTTAGGGCGGTATGCACCCCTCCACTTT,CASSAKGLGRYAPLHF,TRBV25-1,.,TRBJ1-6,.
TGTGCCAGCAGTATCGGACAGGGGATGAACACTGAAGCTTTCTTT,CASSIGQGMNTEAFF,TRBV28,.,TRBJ1-1,TRBD1
TGTGCCAGCAGTTTTTGGTCCTACGAGCAGTACTTC,CASSFWSYEQYF,TRBV28,many,TRBJ2-7,.
TGTGCCAGCAGTTATCAGACAGACTCGAACACTGAAGCTTTCTTT,CASSYQTDSNTEAFF,TRBV12-3/TRBV12-4,many,TRBJ1-1,.
TGTGCCAGCAGGCAGTCAGGGTCTCACACTGAAGCTTTCTTT,CASRQSGSHTEAFF,TRBV6-5,many,TRBJ1-1,.
TGTGCCAGCAGTTTAGAAGGGTCCGAGCAGTACTTC,CASSLEGSEQYF,TRBV7-9,many,TRBJ2-7,.
TGCGCCAGCAGCCAAGGGGAGGGGGAGACCCAGTACTTC,CASSQGEGETQYF,TRBV4-1,many,TRBJ2-5,TRBD2
TGTGCCAGCAGCCAAGGTATAGGTATCAATCAGCCCCAGCATTTT,CASSQGIGINQPQHF,TRBV3-1,.,TRBJ1-5,.
TGTGCTAGTGGTTCTGGGCCGACAGGGGCCGAGCAGTACTTC,CASGSGPTGAEQYF,TRBV12-5,many,TRBJ2-7,TRBD1
TGCAGTGCTAGCGGGGTGCGTGGCTACACCTTC,CSASGVRGYTF,TRBV20-1,many,TRBJ1-2,.
TGTGCCACCAGTGATTCTGGACAGGGTCGGGGGAACTCTGAAGCTTTCTTT,CATSDSGQGRGNSEAFF,TRBV24-1,.,TRBJ1-1,TRBD1
TGTGCCTCAACCTCGGACAGAAATTCACCCCTCCACTTT,CASTSDRNSPLHF,TRBV10-3,few,TRBJ1-6,.